This passage covers 29 T cell receptor beta chains from one sample sequenced in a study of T cells after yellow fever vaccination. TCRdb independently ran MiXCR on the 5' RACE reads; one entry per CDR3 protein. Of 500,000 to 650,000 distinct CDR3 sequences in the sample, about a sixth are singletons; the top ten hold 15% to 20%. The sample consisted of PBMCs, taken around 5 days after the first yellow fever vaccination. These receptors were obtained from a man aged 18 to 29 who received the YFV17D yellow fever vaccine.

This clonotype appeared a few times. This chain uses TRBV29-1 with TRBJ1-2; 7 bases are shared with TRBD1. The CDR3 has 12 amino acids. V shed 7 bases, J shed 8 bases, and the junction held 10 bases outside the gene matches. Looked up from germline, CDR1 is SQVTM and CDR2 is ANQGSEA. CDR3 nucleotide sequence: TGCAGCGGCACAGGGGCCTCAAGGGGCTACACCTTC. This encodes CSGTGASRGYTF.

The V call is TRBV28, the J call TRBJ2-7, with D maybe TRBD2 (6 bases). Trimming removed 6 bases at V and 4 bases at J, with 19 bases between. Germline-derived CDR1 and CDR2 are MDHEN and SYDVKM. CDR3 size: 15 residues. CDR3 sequence: CASRVSGLADYEQYF. CDR3 coding DNA: TGTGCCAGCAGAGTTAGCGGCCTAGCCGATTACGAGCAGTACTTC. Full variable domain (outside the CDR3, taken from reference TRBV28 and TRBJ2-7): DVKVTQSSRYLVKRTGEKVFLECVQDMDHENMFWYRQDPGLGLRLIYFSYDVKMKEKGDIPEGYSVSREKKERFSLILESASTNQTSMYLCASRVSGLADYEQYFGPGTRLTVT.

This clonotype showed up just a few times. This chain joins TRBV5-1 and TRBJ2-1, with TRBD1 identical over 7 bases. After removal of 4 bases from V and 2 bases from J, the junction contained 3 bases not matched to a gene. The CDR3 has 14 amino acids. Germline values: CDR1 SGHRS, CDR2 YFSETQ. This CDR3 is CASSKQGTYNEQFF. CDR3 coding DNA: TGCGCCAGCAGCAAACAGGGGACCTACAATGAGCAGTTCTTC.

The chain uses TRBV7-2 and TRBJ1-1; D is unresolved. V lost 5 bases to trimming and J lost 5 bases, with 18 bases between them. Germline assignment: CDR1 SGHTA and CDR2 FQGNSA. There are 15 residues in the CDR3. The DNA of the CDR3 is TGTGCCAGCAGCCCGAGGTCGGGGAGGGTGACTGAAGCTTTCTTT. Its translation: CASSPRSGRVTEAFF.

This clonotype has more than one count but fewer than ten. The rearrangement links TRBV3-1 to TRBJ1-1; D is uncertain. The CDR3 loop spans 15 amino acids. CDR1 and CDR2 (germline): LGHDT, YNNKEL (reference sequence). V was shortened by 0 bases and J by 4 bases, with 12 bases between the two germline ends. CDR3 loop: CASSQDTLLGTEAFF. The DNA for the CDR3 is TGTGCCAGCAGCCAAGACACCCTATTGGGCACTGAAGCTTTCTTT.

This clonotype was counted only a few times. The V gene is TRBV4-1, the J gene TRBJ2-5; 8 bases map to TRBD2. The CDR3 has 19 amino acids. Germline-derived CDR1 and CDR2 are MGHRA and YSYEKL. V was clipped by 0 bases and J by 5 bases; unmatched bases: 17. Here the CDR3 reads CASSQDATSVPLRLETQYF. The CDR3 DNA reads as TGCGCCAGCAGCCAAGATGCGACTAGCGTCCCACTCCGGCTGGAGACCCAGTACTTC.

As DNA, the CDR3 is TGTGCCAGCAGTTACCAGGGGGGTCACGAGCAGTACGTC. Translating gives CASSYQGGHEQYV. This rearrangement joins TRBV6-5 to TRBJ2-7; D might be TRBD1 (7 bases). Between the trimmed V and J ends, which lost 2 bases and 5 bases, there was a span of 10 bases. In germline, CDR1 is MNHEY, CDR2 SVGAGI. The CDR3 covers 13 residues.

This clonotype appeared a few times. The V and J genes are TRBV7-9 and TRBJ2-7; D is perhaps TRBD1 (7 bases). The CDR3 spans 16 residues. CDR1 SEHNR and CDR2 FQNEAQ come from the germline V gene (reference sequence). V was trimmed by 5 bases and J by 1 base, leaving 18 bases between them. The CDR3 coding sequence is TGTGCCAGCAGCCGGTGGCGGGGACAGCAATCCTACGAGCAGTACTTC. Amino acid sequence: CASSRWRGQQSYEQYF.

A few counts support this clonotype. J is TRBJ1-5 and V is TRBV7-2; possibly TRBD1 for D (5 bases). Germline CDR1 reads SGHTA; CDR2 reads FQGNSA. V was cut by 2 bases and J by 4 bases, with 12 bases left in between. The CDR3 sequence is 15 residues long. The CDR3, as DNA: TGTGCCAGCAGCTTAACAGGACCTCAAAATCAGCCCCAGCATTTT. Protein: CASSLTGPQNQPQHF.

As DNA, the CDR3 is TGTGCCAGCAGCTTAGGAGGGCATAACTATGGCTACACCTTC. Amino acid sequence: CASSLGGHNYGYTF. The V gene is TRBV7-2, the J gene TRBJ1-2; no firm D call. The length of the CDR3 is 14 residues. The V end lost 1 base, the J end lost 1 base, and 7 bases lay between the germline ends. Germline V gene lookup returns CDR1 SGHTA and CDR2 FQGNSA.

This sequence joins TRBV7-2 and TRBJ2-3, with TRBD2 identical over 8 bases. This CDR3 spans 16 amino acids. The V and J ends lost 1 base and 5 bases, in that order; junction bases with no gene match: 8. Germline CDR1 SGHTA, CDR2 FQGNSA. CDR3 amino acids: CASSLEPAGVLDTQYF. CDR3 nucleotide sequence: TGTGCCAGCAGCTTAGAGCCAGCGGGGGTCTTAGATACGCAGTATTTT.

This clonotype was seen only a few times. The chain has TRBV3-1 and TRBJ2-3, with 12 bases identical to TRBD2. V dropped 1 base and J dropped 2; count of bases not matched to a gene: 4. The CDR3 runs to 17 residues. Per germline, CDR1 LGHDT and CDR2 YNNKEL (reference sequence). The CDR3 sequence: CASSQALAGGNTDTQYF. DNA for the CDR3: TGTGCCAGCAGCCAAGCACTAGCGGGGGGAAACACAGATACGCAGTATTTT.

The J gene is TRBJ2-7, the V gene TRBV4-1; no firm D call. CDR1 and CDR2 from the germline V gene are MGHRA and YSYEKL. CDR3 length equals 15 residues. Between the trimmed V and J ends, which lost 0 bases and 2 bases, there was a span of 11 bases. CDR3 in DNA: TGCGCCAGCAGCCAAGATCCCGGACGTCCCTACGAGCAGTACTTC. Its protein product is CASSQDPGRPYEQYF.

This clonotype was counted between two and nine times. The rearrangement links TRBV12-3 or TRBV12-4 to TRBJ2-5; 11 bases align to TRBD2. This CDR3 region has 16 residues. The V gene end was trimmed by 2 bases and the J gene end by 2 bases; junction bases not matched to a gene: 4. The CDR3 coding sequence is TGTGCCAGCAGTTTAAGACTAGCGGGGACACAAGAGACCCAGTACTTC. This gives the protein CASSLRLAGTQETQYF.

This clonotype was seen a few times. This chain joins TRBV7-9 and TRBJ2-5, with 9 positions matching TRBD1. Germline trimming cut 6 bases from V and 4 bases from J; bases unmatched to any gene: 6. CDR1 is SEHNR and CDR2 is FQNEAQ in the germline V gene (reference sequence). This CDR3 comprises 14 residues. DNA of the CDR3: TGTGCCAGCAGTTTCGACAGGGGGTCAGAGACCCAGTACTTC. This encodes CASSFDRGSETQYF.

This clonotype has just a few counts. V is TRBV2 and J is TRBJ2-1; 10 positions match TRBD2. The CDR3 is 13 residues long. J was trimmed by 15 bases and V by 4 bases; bases with no gene match: 9. Germline values: CDR1 SNHLY, CDR2 FYNNEI. CDR3 in DNA: TGTGCCAGCAGTGCTAGCGGGGGCCCCTTCGCGTTCTTC. Translation gives CASSASGGPFAFF.

This clonotype has a handful of counts. V is TRBV12-3 or TRBV12-4 and J is TRBJ2-1; possible D gene TRBD1, 5 bases. The CDR3 has 11 residues. V was trimmed by 9 bases and J by 5 bases, leaving 8 bases between them. CDR3 protein: CASQQDNEQFF. CDR3 coding DNA: TGTGCCAGTCAACAGGACAATGAGCAGTTCTTC.

The chain couples TRBV18 to TRBJ1-5; D unclear. CDR3 length: 15 residues. Germline V gives CDR1 KGHSH, CDR2 LQKENI. Trimming cost V 5 bases and J 3 bases, with 14 bases left between them. The CDR3 DNA reads TGTGCCAGCTCAGGCTCGGCTGGGGACAATCAGCCCCAGCATTTT. Protein sequence: CASSGSAGDNQPQHF.

A few counts support this clonotype. The chain recombines TRBV10-3 with TRBJ2-2, with 10 bases identical to TRBD1. CDR3 length equals 15 residues. Trimming took 2 bases from V and 6 from J; bases not matched to a gene: 3. The germline V gene encodes CDR1 ENHRY and CDR2 SYGVKD. The CDR3 DNA sequence: TGTGCCATCAGTGAGGACAGGGGGCTCCCCGGGGAGCTGTTTTTT. Translating gives CAISEDRGLPGELFF.

This clonotype was detected a few times. The rearrangement uses TRBV4-1 and TRBJ1-2; possibly TRBD1 for D (6 bases). The CDR3 contains 17 residues. The V end lost 1 base, the J end lost 0 bases, and 15 bases lay between the germline ends. Germline V gene lookup returns CDR1 MGHRA and CDR2 YSYEKL. In nucleotides, the CDR3 is TGCGCCAGCAGCCAAGCTCCCGGGACATCCGCTAACTATGGCTACACCTTC. Its translation is CASSQAPGTSANYGYTF.

This chain joins TRBV18 and TRBJ2-1, with a weak D call TRBD2 (6 bases). Germline V gene sequence: CDR1 KGHSH, CDR2 LQKENI. The CDR3 spans 13 residues. The germline V and J ends were trimmed by 6 bases and 5 bases, with 11 bases remaining between them. The CDR3 spells CASSPPGDNEQFF. DNA for the CDR3: TGTGCCAGCTCCCCCCCGGGGGACAATGAGCAGTTCTTC.

The chain couples TRBV29-1 to TRBJ1-3; no clear D gene. The CDR3 spans 12 residues. V gave up 0 bases and J gave up 5 bases, with 5 bases separating them. Germline CDR1 reads SQVTM; CDR2 reads ANQGSEA. The CDR3 loop reads CSVEETRNTIYF. CDR3 nucleotide sequence: TGCAGCGTTGAAGAAACCAGAAACACCATATATTTT.

About this clonotype: The final CDR3 position lacks the conserved phenylalanine or tryptophan, pointing to a likely read error. V gene TRBV30 combines with J gene TRBJ2-7, with TRBD2 matching 7 bases. This CDR3 has 13 amino acids. After removal of 3 bases from V and 0 bases from J, the junction contained 2 bases not matched to a gene. The germline gives CDR1 GTSNPN, CDR2 SVGIG (reference sequence). CDR3: CAWRGGGSYEQYS. The CDR3 DNA sequence: TGTGCCTGGAGGGGGGGGGGCTCCTACGAGCAGTACTCC.

This clonotype was seen only a few times. This chain links TRBV23-1 with TRBJ2-3, with 11 bases identical to TRBD1. TRBV23-1 is identified as an open reading frame with a role that is uncertain. V lost 2 bases, J lost 2 bases, and 6 bases stayed unmatched. This CDR3 has 17 amino acids. In DNA form, the CDR3 reads TGCGCCAGCAGTCAAACCCGGGACAGGGGGTCCACAGATACGCAGTATTTT. Residues: CASSQTRDRGSTDTQYF.

This clonotype occurred a few times. The V and J genes are TRBV4-3 and TRBJ2-5; no clear D. This CDR3 has 15 amino acids. Germline V lookup: CDR1 LGHNA, CDR2 YSLEER. V gave up 0 bases and J gave up 1 base, with 9 bases separating them. The CDR3 here is CASSQDHPSQETQYF. DNA for the CDR3: TGCGCCAGCAGCCAAGATCATCCTAGCCAAGAGACCCAGTACTTC.

The V gene is TRBV6-5, the J gene TRBJ1-2, with D unclear. V was cut by 1 base and J by 6 bases, with 15 bases left in between. Germline CDR1 is MNHEY and CDR2 is SVGAGI. The CDR3 has 15 residues. CDR3 DNA sequence: TGTGCCAGCAGTTACTTACCGGGTTCGGTCGATGGCTACACCTTC. Translated: CASSYLPGSVDGYTF.

This clonotype was counted ten times or more. The CDR3 reads CASSFLYRPYNEQFF. Written as DNA, the CDR3 is TGTGCCAGCAGCTTTCTATACCGTCCCTACAATGAGCAGTTCTTC. This chain links TRBV5-6 with TRBJ2-1; no definite D call. V lost 2 bases, J lost 2 bases, and 11 bases lay in between. The germline gives CDR1 SGHDT, CDR2 YYEEEE. This CDR3 is 15 amino acids long.

This clonotype was picked up a small number of times. This rearrangement joins TRBV6-1 to TRBJ2-1, with a weak D call TRBD2 (5 bases). This CDR3 has 15 residues. Looked up from germline, CDR1 is MNHNS and CDR2 is SASEGT. V was shortened by 4 bases and J by 3 bases, with 13 bases between the two germline ends. The CDR3 sequence: CASSVPDWLYNEQFF. The DNA of the CDR3 is TGTGCCAGCAGTGTCCCGGACTGGCTCTACAATGAGCAGTTCTTC.

In its sample, this clonotype was seen a few times. J is TRBJ2-5 and V is TRBV6-5; D may match TRBD1 or TRBD2 (5 bases each). Germline V gene sequence: CDR1 MNHEY, CDR2 SVGAGI. This CDR3 spans 15 amino acids. V was cut by 3 bases and J by 4 bases, with 15 bases left in between. CDR3 bases: TGTGCCAGCAGTTATAGAACGAGGGGAGCAGAGACCCAGTACTTC. It is translated as CASSYRTRGAETQYF.